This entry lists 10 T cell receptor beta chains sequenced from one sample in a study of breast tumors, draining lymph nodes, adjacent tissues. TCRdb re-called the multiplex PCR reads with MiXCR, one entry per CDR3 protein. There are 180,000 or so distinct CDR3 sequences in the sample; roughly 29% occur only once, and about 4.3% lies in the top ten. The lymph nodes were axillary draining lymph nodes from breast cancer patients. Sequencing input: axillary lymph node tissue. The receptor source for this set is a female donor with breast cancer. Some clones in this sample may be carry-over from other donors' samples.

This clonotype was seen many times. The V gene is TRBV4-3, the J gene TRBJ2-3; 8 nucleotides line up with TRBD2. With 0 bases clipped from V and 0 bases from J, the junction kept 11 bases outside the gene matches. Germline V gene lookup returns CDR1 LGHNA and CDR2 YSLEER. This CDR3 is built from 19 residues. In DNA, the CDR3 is TGCGCCAGCAGCCAAGATGTGCTAGCGGGCGCGACTAGCACAGATACGCAGTATTTT. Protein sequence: CASSQDVLAGATSTDTQYF.

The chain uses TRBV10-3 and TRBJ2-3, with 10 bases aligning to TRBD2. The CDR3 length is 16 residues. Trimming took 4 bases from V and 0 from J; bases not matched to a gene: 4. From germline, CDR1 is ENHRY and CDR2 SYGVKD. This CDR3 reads CAISAPTSGSTDTQYF. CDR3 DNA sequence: TGTGCCATCAGTGCTCCGACTAGCGGGAGCACAGATACGCAGTATTTT.

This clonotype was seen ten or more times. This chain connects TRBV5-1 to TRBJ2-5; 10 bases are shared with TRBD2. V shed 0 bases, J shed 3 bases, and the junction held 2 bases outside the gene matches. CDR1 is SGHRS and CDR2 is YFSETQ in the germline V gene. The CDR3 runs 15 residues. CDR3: CASSLGTSGEETQYF. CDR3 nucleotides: TGCGCCAGCAGCTTGGGGACTAGCGGAGAAGAGACCCAGTACTTC.

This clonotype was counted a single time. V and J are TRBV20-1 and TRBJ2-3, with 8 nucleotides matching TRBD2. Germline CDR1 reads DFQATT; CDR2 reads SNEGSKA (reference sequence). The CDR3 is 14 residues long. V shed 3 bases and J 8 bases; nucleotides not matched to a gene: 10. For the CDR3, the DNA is TGCAGTGCTAGCGAGACTAGCGTAACGGTTACGCAGTATTTT. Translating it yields CSASETSVTVTQYF.

CDR3 protein: CASSVEGSWGNTEAFF. The CDR3 coding sequence is TGTGCCAGCAGCGTAGAAGGGTCCTGGGGGAACACTGAAGCTTTCTTT. The rearrangement links TRBV9 to TRBJ1-1, with D hard to call. The germline gives CDR1 SGDLS, CDR2 YYNGEE. The CDR3 extends over 16 amino acids. Trimming cost V 0 bases and J 1 base, with 13 bases left between them.

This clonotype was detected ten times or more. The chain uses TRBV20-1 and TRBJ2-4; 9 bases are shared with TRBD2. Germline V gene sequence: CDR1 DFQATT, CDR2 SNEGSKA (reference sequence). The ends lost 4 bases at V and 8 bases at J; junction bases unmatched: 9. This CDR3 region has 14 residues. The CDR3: CSAKVAGGRDIQYF. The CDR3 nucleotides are TGCAGTGCTAAAGTGGCGGGAGGGAGGGACATTCAGTACTTC.

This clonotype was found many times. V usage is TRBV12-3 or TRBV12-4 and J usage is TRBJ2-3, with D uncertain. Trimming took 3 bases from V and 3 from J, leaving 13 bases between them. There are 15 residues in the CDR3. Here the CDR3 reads CASSFLGLGTDTQYF. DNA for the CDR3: TGTGCCAGCAGTTTTCTTGGGTTGGGAACAGATACGCAGTATTTT.

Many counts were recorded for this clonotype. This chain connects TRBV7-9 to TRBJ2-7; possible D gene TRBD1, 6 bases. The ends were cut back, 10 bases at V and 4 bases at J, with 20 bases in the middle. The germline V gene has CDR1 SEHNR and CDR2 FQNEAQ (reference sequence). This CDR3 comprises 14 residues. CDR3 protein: CANNQGGESYEQYF. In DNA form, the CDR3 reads TGTGCCAACAACCAAGGGGGAGAGTCTTACGAGCAGTACTTC.

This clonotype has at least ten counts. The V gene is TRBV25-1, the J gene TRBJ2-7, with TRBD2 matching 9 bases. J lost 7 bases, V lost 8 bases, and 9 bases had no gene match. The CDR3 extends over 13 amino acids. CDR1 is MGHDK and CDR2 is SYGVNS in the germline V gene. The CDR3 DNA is TGTGCCAGCTCAGCGGGGGGTTCGGTAGAGCAGTACTTC. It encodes CASSAGGSVEQYF.

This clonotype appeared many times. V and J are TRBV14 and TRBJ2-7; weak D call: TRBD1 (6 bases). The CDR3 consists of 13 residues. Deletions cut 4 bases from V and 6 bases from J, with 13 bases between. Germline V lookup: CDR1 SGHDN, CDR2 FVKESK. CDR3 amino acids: CASSLFRTVEQYF. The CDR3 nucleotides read TGTGCCAGCAGCCTTTTTCGGACAGTCGAGCAGTACTTC.